Below, 9 T cell receptor beta chains from the same sample are listed, as sequenced in a study of blood T cell repertoires in COVID-19. Method: immunoSEQ multiplex PCR; TCRdb's copy keeps in-frame clones and lacks some. The table lists about 210,000 clones, 88% of them singletons. Specimen: peripheral blood. These receptors were collected from a man between 40 and 49 years old with acute or convalescent COVID-19.

The J gene is TRBJ1-1, the V gene TRBV6-6; TRBD1 might be the D (6 bases). Looked up from germline, CDR1 is MNHNY and CDR2 is SVGAGI (reference sequence). The CDR3 spans 13 residues. Trimming pared 7 bases from V and 1 base from J, leaving 10 bases between. The CDR3 loop is CASTPGQNTEAFF. CDR3 bases: TGTGCCAGCACCCCGGGACAGAACACTGAAGCTTTCTTT.

This clone has a handful of counts. The J gene is TRBJ1-1, the V gene TRBV5-1; 11 bases line up with TRBD1. J was trimmed by 5 bases and V by 4 bases; bases with no gene match: 10. Germline V gene sequence: CDR1 SGHRS, CDR2 YFSETQ. This CDR3 spans 16 amino acids. Written as DNA, the CDR3 is TGCGCCAGCAGCCCCCTCGGGACAGGGGGTGGAACTGAAGCTTTCTTT. Protein sequence: CASSPLGTGGGTEAFF.

The rearrangement joins TRBV6-1 to TRBJ2-4; 11 bases map to TRBD2. Germline assignment: CDR1 MNHNS and CDR2 SASEGT. This CDR3 comprises 16 residues. V shed 4 bases and J 9 bases; nucleotides not matched to a gene: 11. The CDR3 spells CASSGGSGRANAIQYF. CDR3 in DNA: TGTGCCAGCAGTGGGGGTAGCGGGAGGGCCAACGCCATTCAGTACTTC.

The chain combines TRBV5-5 with TRBJ1-3; the match to TRBD1 covers 7 bases. The junction had 14 bases not matched to a gene; V was cut back by 3 bases and J by 2 bases. Per the germline V gene, CDR1 is SGHKS and CDR2 is YYEKEE (reference sequence). CDR3 length: 18 residues. In DNA, the CDR3 is TGTGCCAGCAGCTACGGACAGGATCTACCCCCCACTGGAAACACCATATATTTT. Protein product: CASSYGQDLPPTGNTIYF.

V usage is TRBV6-7 and J usage is TRBJ1-4; TRBD1 agrees at 8 bases. TRBV6-7 is recorded as an ORF, its role being uncertain. V lost 0 bases, J lost 10 bases, and 10 bases stayed unmatched. The CDR3 sequence is 16 residues long. Here the CDR3 reads CASSYSMDRDGGKLFF. CDR3 sequence (DNA): TGTGCCAGCAGTTACTCGATGGACAGGGACGGTGGAAAACTGTTTTTT.

This rearrangement joins TRBV5-1 to TRBJ2-3; 14 bases are a match to TRBD2. J gave up 4 bases and V 4 bases, and 8 bases lay outside the gene matches. The CDR3 runs to 17 residues. CDR1 and CDR2 from the germline V gene are SGHRS and YFSETQ. The CDR3 nucleotides read TGCGCCAGCAGCCCACGACTAGCGGGGGGGCGGGCAGATACGCAGTATTTT. Amino acids: CASSPRLAGGRADTQYF.

J is TRBJ2-2 and V is TRBV2; perhaps TRBD1 as D (6 bases). CDR3 length equals 14 residues. Deletions cut 3 bases from V and 4 bases from J, with 9 bases between. Germline V CDR1 and CDR2: SNHLY, FYNNEI. The CDR3 coding sequence is TGTGCCAGCAGTGAGGCAGGGGCCACCGGGGAGCTGTTTTTT. Translated: CASSEAGATGELFF.

CDR3 nucleotides: TGTGCCAGCAGCGTAAGGGACAGGGGCTACGAGCAGTACTTC. Protein: CASSVRDRGYEQYF. This sequence joins TRBV9 and TRBJ2-7; 10 nucleotides agree with TRBD1. The CDR3 sequence is 14 residues long. The J segment lost 3 bases and the V segment lost 1 base, leaving 1 base of the junction unmatched. Germline assignment: CDR1 SGDLS and CDR2 YYNGEE.

V and J are TRBV5-1 and TRBJ2-3; D unresolved. The CDR3 has 13 residues. CDR1 and CDR2 (germline): SGHRS, YFSETQ. The V and J ends lost 3 bases and 4 bases respectively, with 9 bases between them. The CDR3 loop reads CASSSQRPDTQYF. In DNA, the CDR3 is TGCGCCAGCAGCTCGCAGCGCCCAGATACGCAGTATTTT.